This TCR beta chain was sequenced during a study of CD8 T cells in Susac syndrome. Negative isolation was used for CD8+ and CD4+ T cells and FACS enrichment for TEMRA cells. Random hexamers were used to reverse transcribe the RNA input (0.5 to 1 ug). Each CDR3 protein is one row after TCRdb ran MiXCR on the immunoSEQ multiplex PCR reads. This table holds 100,000 to 150,000 distinct CDR3 sequences, around 94% found once. Germline-derived CDR1 and CDR2 are SGHDN and FVKESK. Losses at the gene ends were 2 bases for V and 1 base for J; bases not matched to a gene: 7. The CDR3 has 16 residues. Material for sequencing was CD8+ T cells from PBMCs. This TCR came from a human donor with Susac syndrome. V and J are TRBV14 and TRBJ2-5; 7 nucleotides align to TRBD2. CDR3 amino acids: CASSQPSGGFQETQYF. The CDR3 DNA sequence: TGTGCCAGCAGCCAACCTAGCGGAGGCTTCCAAGAGACCCAGTACTTC.